The rows below give T cell receptor beta chains drawn from one sample of a study of early T cells in non-severe SARS-CoV-2 infection. One entry per CDR3 protein results from TCRdb running MiXCR on the 5' RACE reads. The sample has over 45,000 distinct CDR3 sequences, over 9.5% seen once. The sequenced material came from whole blood. These receptors were collected from an adult who was a healthcare worker with PCR-confirmed SARS-CoV-2 infection or an uninfected control (not recorded which). CDR3s include the opening cysteine and the closing phenylalanine or tryptophan. D genes are given only for firm matches. Where a row states a size, it is once, few, many or the class of an expanded clone; other rows omit it.

clone_size | j_call | v_call | d_call | cdr3_nt | cdr3_aa
few | TRBJ1-1 | TRBV5-6 | TRBD1 | TGTGCCAGCAGCTACAGGGACAGGAACACTGAAGCTTTCTTT | CASSYRDRNTEAFF
few | TRBJ1-5 | TRBV5-5 | TRBD1 | TGTGCCAGCAGCTTGGATCGGGACAGGGGATCCAATCAGCCCCAGCATTTT | CASSLDRDRGSNQPQHF
few | TRBJ1-1 | TRBV3-1 | TRBD1 | TGTGCCAGCAGCCAATGGGACAGACTGAACACTGAAGCTTTCTTT | CASSQWDRLNTEAFF
few | TRBJ2-5 | TRBV7-3 | . | TGTGCCAGCAGCTTAGACCATGTGGAGACCCAGTACTTC | CASSLDHVETQYF
many | TRBJ2-3 | TRBV7-2 | TRBD1 | TGTGCCAGCAGCGACTTCGGGACAGGGAATGGGTATACGCAGTATTTT | CASSDFGTGNGYTQYF
few | TRBJ1-2 | TRBV20-1 | . | TGCAGTGCTTTCTCTCGACGGAGCTATGGCTACACCTTC | CSAFSRRSYGYTF
many | TRBJ1-6 | TRBV27 | TRBD1 | TGTGCCAGCTACCCCATGGGACAGGGGGGGTCACCCCTCCACTTT | CASYPMGQGGSPLHF
few | TRBJ2-1 | TRBV19 | . | TGTGCCAGTAGAAGAGACCCCTCGGGAAATGAGCAGTTCTTC | CASRRDPSGNEQFF
many | TRBJ2-4 | TRBV7-8 | TRBD1 | TGTGCCAGCAGCTTATCGGCGTTGACAGGGAAGGCCAAAAACATTCAGTACTTC | CASSLSALTGKAKNIQYF
. | TRBJ2-5 | TRBV5-4 | TRBD2 | TGTGCCAGCAGCTTTTGGACGGGCGGGAGCCAAGAGACCCAGTACTTC | CASSFWTGGSQETQYF
many | TRBJ2-7 | TRBV12-3/TRBV12-4 | . | TGTGCCAGCAGTCCTCGACTAGGGTCCTACGAGCAGTACTTC | CASSPRLGSYEQYF
many | TRBJ2-6 | TRBV19 | TRBD2 | TGTGCCAGTAGTGGGACTAGCGGGAGTTTTGGGGCCAACGTCCTGACTTTC | CASSGTSGSFGANVLTF
. | TRBJ2-3 | TRBV7-2 | . | TGTGCCAGCAGCTTAGCGTCTAGCCGATTGGATACGCAGTATTTT | CASSLASSRLDTQYF
. | TRBJ2-1 | TRBV7-8 | TRBD1 | TGTGCCAGCAGCTTTGACAGGGAGACTGAGCAGTTCTTC | CASSFDRETEQFF
once | TRBJ2-7 | TRBV29-1 | . | TGCAGCGTTGTGGGAGCACCCTACGAGCAGTACTTC | CSVVGAPYEQYF
many | TRBJ2-3 | TRBV10-3 | TRBD1 | TGTGCCATCAAGGGGACAGGATTGGGCACAGATACGCAGTATTTT | CAIKGTGLGTDTQYF
many | TRBJ2-1 | TRBV7-2 | . | TGTGCCAGCAGCTTCAACGCGGAGCGATACAATGAGCAGTTCTTC | CASSFNAERYNEQFF
. | TRBJ2-2 | TRBV6-1 | . | TGTGCCAGCAGTGAAGCGCTCAACGCGGAGGCCGGGGAGCTGTTTTTT | CASSEALNAEAGELFF
. | TRBJ2-1 | TRBV12-3/TRBV12-4 | TRBD2 | TGTGCCAGCAGTACTAGCGGTTCCTACGATGAGCAGTTCTTC | CASSTSGSYDEQFF
. | TRBJ2-7 | TRBV6-5 | TRBD1 | TGTGCCAGCAGTTACGACAGGGTATCCTCGAAGCAGTACTTC | CASSYDRVSSKQYF
many | TRBJ2-2 | TRBV10-3 | . | TGTGCCATCAGTACCGGGGCAACCGGGGAGCTGTTTTTT | CAISTGATGELFF
many | TRBJ1-2 | TRBV6-1 | . | TGTGCCAGCAGTGCGGGACTAAACTATGGCTACACCTTC | CASSAGLNYGYTF
medium-sized | TRBJ1-1 | TRBV29-1 | . | TGCAGCGGGGTGGACACTGAAGCTTTCTTT | CSGVDTEAFF
few | TRBJ2-3 | TRBV5-4 | TRBD2 | TGTGCCAGCAGCTTGGTTGTTAGCGGGAGCGATACGCAGTATTTT | CASSLVVSGSDTQYF
many | TRBJ1-2 | TRBV7-3 | TRBD1 | TGTGCCAGCAGCAAGGGACAGGGTTTAGATGGCTACACCTTC | CASSKGQGLDGYTF
. | TRBJ2-3 | TRBV7-3 | TRBD2 | TGTGCCAGCAGCTTAAGAAGGGTAGCGGGGGATACGCAGTATTTT | CASSLRRVAGDTQYF
many | TRBJ2-3 | TRBV6-6 | . | TGTGCCAGCACTCTCGGGACTCTACTAACAGATACGCAGTATTTT | CASTLGTLLTDTQYF
few | TRBJ2-2 | TRBV13 | TRBD1 | TGTGCCAGCAGCCAGGCCCGGGACAGGGGATTTGTCGGGGAGCTGTTTTTT | CASSQARDRGFVGELFF
. | TRBJ1-4 | TRBV23-1 | TRBD1 | TGCGCCAGCAGTCCTCGACAGGGAACGAAAAAACTGTTTTTT | CASSPRQGTKKLFF
. | TRBJ2-7 | TRBV6-2/TRBV6-3 | TRBD2 | TGTTACCTATTCCCAGGGACTAGCGCGCCCTACGAGCAGTACTTC | CYLFPGTSAPYEQYF
many | TRBJ2-5 | TRBV6-2/TRBV6-3 | . | TGTGCCAGCAGTTTTGTGGGAGCAGGACGGGAGACCCAGTACTTC | CASSFVGAGRETQYF
many | TRBJ1-2 | TRBV19 | . | TGTGCCAGTAGTACGCGGGACCCCCGGCCCCCAGGCTACACCTTC | CASSTRDPRPPGYTF
few | TRBJ2-1 | TRBV6-5 | TRBD2 | TGTGCCGCACGGGGGAGGGAAACCCACAATGAGCAGTTCTTC | CAARGRETHNEQFF
. | TRBJ2-1 | TRBV25-1 | TRBD2 | TGTGCCAGCACTACACGGACTAGCGGGAGGATGAATGAGCAGTTCTTC | CASTTRTSGRMNEQFF
many | TRBJ2-1 | TRBV7-8 | . | TGTGCCAGCAGCCCCCCCGGGCAGGGCTTCTACAATGAGCAGTTCTTC | CASSPPGQGFYNEQFF
many | TRBJ2-3 | TRBV7-8 | . | TGTGCCAGCAGCCTAGGTCTCCCGACTTACGCTAGCACAGATACGCAGTATTTT | CASSLGLPTYASTDTQYF
many | TRBJ2-1 | TRBV6-1 | . | TGTGCCAGCAGTGAAGTTCCCTTTAGCCACAATGAGCAGTTCTTC | CASSEVPFSHNEQFF
many | TRBJ2-1 | TRBV27 | . | TGTGCCAGCAGTCCCCGCGAGGACCTCAATGAGCAGTTCTTC | CASSPREDLNEQFF
. | TRBJ1-2 | TRBV27 | . | TGTGCCAGCAGTTTATACCAAAGGGGCAGCGGGGGTTTCAACTATGGCTACACCTTC | CASSLYQRGSGGFNYGYTF
many | TRBJ2-7 | TRBV12-3/TRBV12-4 | TRBD2 | TGTGCCAGCACCGTGACTAGCGGGAGCTCGGTGCAGTACTTC | CASTVTSGSSVQYF
. | TRBJ2-1 | TRBV5-1 | . | TGCGCCAGCAGCTTGGACGCCACACCCCTCTACAATGAGCAGTTCTTC | CASSLDATPLYNEQFF
few | TRBJ2-3 | TRBV7-9 | . | TGTGCCAGCAGCCGCTTCGGGACAGATACGCAGTATTTT | CASSRFGTDTQYF
. | TRBJ2-5 | TRBV20-1 | TRBD2 | TGCAGTGCTAGAGTTCCACTAGCGGGCAAAGAGACCCAGTACTTC | CSARVPLAGKETQYF
many | TRBJ2-7 | TRBV20-1 | . | TGCAGTGCTAGAGATTCACAGGTCTCTCCCTACGAGCAGTACTTC | CSARDSQVSPYEQYF
few | TRBJ1-1 | TRBV6-2/TRBV6-3 | . | TGTGCCATCCATCAAACAGGGCGAACTGAAGCTTTCTTT | CAIHQTGRTEAFF
many | TRBJ2-5 | TRBV5-1 | . | TGCGCCAGCAGCCCGGGACCCGCCGAGGCCCAGTACTTC | CASSPGPAEAQYF
many | TRBJ2-1 | TRBV20-1 | TRBD2 | TGCAGTGCTAGAGTGCTAGCGGGAGCCAATGAGCAGTTCTTC | CSARVLAGANEQFF
few | TRBJ1-3 | TRBV5-1 | . | TGCGCCAGCAGGAAGGACAGCCCTGGAAACACCATATATTTT | CASRKDSPGNTIYF
. | TRBJ2-1 | TRBV20-1 | . | TGCAGTGTGGCCAATAACAATGAGCAGTTCTTC | CSVANNNEQFF
many | TRBJ2-7 | TRBV13 | TRBD1 | TGTGCCAGCAGCCGAGACAGGGACCGGTACGAGCAGTACTTC | CASSRDRDRYEQYF
. | TRBJ1-1 | TRBV5-1 | . | TGCGTCAGCAGCTTGGATCTACTCACTGAAGCTTTCTTT | CVSSLDLLTEAFF
many | TRBJ2-3 | TRBV6-5 | TRBD2 | TGTGCCAGCAGTTCTTCTAGCGGAGCCCTCCCGGGGACGCAGTATTTT | CASSSSSGALPGTQYF
few | TRBJ2-5 | TRBV6-2/TRBV6-3 | . | TGTGCCAGCAGTTACGGGGAATGGACCTTC | CASSYGEWTF
many | TRBJ2-1 | TRBV10-3 | TRBD2 | TGTGCCATCAGTACTCCGGGACTAGCGGGCTACAATGAGCAGTTCTTC | CAISTPGLAGYNEQFF